This TCR beta chain was captured in a study of blood T cell repertoires in COVID-19. About the study: Sources were T cells, B-cell-depleted T cells, or PBMCs; the material itself was cDNA or gDNA.

Original data processing: Cell counts per sample came from amplifying reference gene primers. Profiling relied on immunoSEQ multiplex PCR, and the TCRdb table lists in-frame clones only, not all of them. D and trimming were read from the DNA, whereas the V and J calls and clone size are those reported in that table. The profile shows about 230,000 clones, 85% to 90% of them singletons. With 0 bases removed from V and 4 bases from J, the gap between germline ends came to 13 bases. This CDR3 has 15 amino acids. Per the germline V gene, CDR1 is MNHEY and CDR2 is SVGAGI. Sample: peripheral blood. The sequence was collected from a man aged 45-65 years with COVID-19, enrolled during active disease. The chain employs TRBV6-5 and TRBJ2-7; D possibly corresponds to TRBD2 (5 bases). The CDR3 coding sequence is TGTGCCAGCAGTTACTCTAGCGACCCGCTTTACGAGCAGTACTTC. It yields the protein CASSYSSDPLYEQYF.